This TCR beta chain emerged from a study of vaccination effects on CD4 cells after COVID-19. Clones were read by immunoSEQ multiplex PCR, and TCRdb kept only the in-frame ones, dropping some. The repertoire holds roughly 25,000 clones, with about three quarters as singletons. V gave up 9 bases and J gave up 5 bases; unmatched junction bases: 6. This CDR3 has 13 amino acids. CDR1 is LNHNV and CDR2 is YYDKDF in the germline V gene (reference sequence). Turning to this clone: Its antigen is unknown.

Sequencing was preceded by expansion of antigen-specific CD4+ T cells with viral peptide pools in the ViraFEST assay. Once cultured for 10 days, the cells underwent separation to obtain CD4+ T cells. This person's SARS-CoV-2 infection, confirmed by PCR, occurred between March and December 2020. The culture medium for a few million PBMC per well included 9.5 to 10 IU/ml IL-2 and 8.5 to 10 ug/ml peptides. The specimen was CD4+ T cells from PBMCs cultured with HCoV-NL63 spike peptides, collected before COVID-19 vaccination. This TCR derives from a human donor who had a prior SARS-CoV-2 infection. The chain couples TRBV15 to TRBJ1-4; TRBD1 matches 7 bases. Here the CDR3 DNA reads TGTGCCACAAATCAGGGGGGAAATGAAAAACTGTTTTTT. Protein: CATNQGGNEKLFF.